The sequence of this TCR beta chain was determined in a study of OX40 agonist ivuxolimab in advanced cancers. Study as a whole: From about 23 to 85 years was the age range, with a mean of 60 years, and over 80% were male.

Profiled with immunoSEQ multiplex PCR; TCRdb holds only in-frame clones, not every one. The sample holds tens of thousands of clones, 94% seen once. Baseline, cycle 4 day 1, and cycle 7 day 1 were the blood sampling points. The CDR3 sequence is 15 residues long. V lost 5 bases, J lost 4 bases, and 15 bases lay in between. CDR1 MNHEY and CDR2 SMNVEV come from the germline V gene (reference sequence). Sequences were derived from CD4+ or CD8+ T cells sorted from blood, sampled in a trial of the OX40 agonist ivuxolimab. The chain is built from TRBV27 and TRBJ2-1, with D maybe TRBD2 (5 bases). The TCR sequence derives from an adult with an advanced solid tumor such as melanoma, head and neck, liver or kidney cancer. CDR3 protein: CASSGLASPYNEQFF. CDR3 DNA sequence: TGTGCCAGCAGTGGGCTAGCCAGTCCATACAATGAGCAGTTCTTC.